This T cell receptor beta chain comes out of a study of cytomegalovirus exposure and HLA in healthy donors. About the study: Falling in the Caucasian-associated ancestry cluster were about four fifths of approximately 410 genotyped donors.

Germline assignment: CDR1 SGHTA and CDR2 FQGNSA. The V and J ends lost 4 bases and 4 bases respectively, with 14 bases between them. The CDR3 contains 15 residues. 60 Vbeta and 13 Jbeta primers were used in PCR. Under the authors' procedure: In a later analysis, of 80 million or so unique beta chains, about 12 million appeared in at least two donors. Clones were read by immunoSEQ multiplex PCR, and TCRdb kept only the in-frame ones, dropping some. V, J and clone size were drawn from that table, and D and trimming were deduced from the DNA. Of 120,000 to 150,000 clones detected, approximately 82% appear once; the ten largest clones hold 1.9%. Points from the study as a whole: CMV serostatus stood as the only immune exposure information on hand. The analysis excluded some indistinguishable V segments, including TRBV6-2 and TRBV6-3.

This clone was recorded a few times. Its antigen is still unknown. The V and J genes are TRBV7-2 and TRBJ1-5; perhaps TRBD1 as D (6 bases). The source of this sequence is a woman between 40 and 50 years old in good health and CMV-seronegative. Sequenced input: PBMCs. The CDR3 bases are TGTGCCAGCAGCTCCCACCGGACAGAAAATCAGCCCCAGCATTTT. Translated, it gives CASSSHRTENQPQHF.